These 31 T cell receptor beta chains came from one sample sequenced in a study of T cell changes during pregnancy in multiple sclerosis (dated by TCRdb to 2018 to 2020). Receptor amplification or capture employed the immunoSEQ multiplex PCR assay. The source is immuneACCESS, and TCRdb retained only in-frame sequences with V and J called. Part of the clones is not carried over; for the studies checked, unresolved V genes explain less than half of this, and the remainder is unexplained. This sample comprises fewer than 60,000 clones, around 93% of them detected only once. The ten biggest clones cover under 7% of the sample. The input for sequencing was CD8+ T cells from peripheral blood mononuclear cells, taken in the first trimester of pregnancy. The origin of the receptors is a female donor with multiple sclerosis, enrolled in a pregnancy study.

The rearrangement joins TRBV27 to TRBJ1-1; D is possibly TRBD1 (6 bases). The CDR3 consists of 15 residues. V lost 2 bases and J 5 bases, leaving 15 bases between the germline ends. From germline, CDR1 is MNHEY and CDR2 SMNVEV (reference sequence). CDR3 region: CASSLGQGLWTEAFF. The CDR3 coding sequence is TGTGCCAGCAGTTTAGGCCAGGGGCTGTGGACTGAAGCTTTCTTT.

The J gene is TRBJ1-4, the V gene TRBV6-5; tentatively, D is TRBD1 (5 bases). In germline, CDR1 is MNHEY, CDR2 SVGAGI. V lost 3 bases, J lost 3 bases, and 14 bases lay in between. The CDR3 has 16 amino acids. Written as DNA, the CDR3 is TGTGCCAGCAGTTATGCCTACAGGAGTCCTAATGAAAAACTGTTTTTT. Translated: CASSYAYRSPNEKLFF.

This chain connects TRBV5-4 to TRBJ2-7, with 7 positions matching TRBD2. The CDR3 has 15 amino acids. CDR1 is SGHNT, CDR2 YYREEE, per germline (reference sequence). V shed 0 bases and J 3 bases; nucleotides not matched to a gene: 6. CDR3 bases: TGTGCCAGCAGCTTGGCTAGCGGTCCTATCTACGAGCAGTACTTC. Its translation is CASSLASGPIYEQYF.

The chain uses TRBV30 and TRBJ1-2; 9 nucleotides match TRBD1. Trimming removed 3 bases from V and 4 bases from J; junction bases left unmatched: 3. Germline CDR1 and CDR2: GTSNPN and SVGIG (reference sequence). The CDR3 has 13 amino acids. DNA for the CDR3: TGTGCCTGGAGGGACAGGGGAATCTATGGCTACACCTTC. Translating gives CAWRDRGIYGYTF. Full variable domain (remainder filled in from reference TRBV30 and TRBJ1-2): SQTIHQWPATLVQPVGSPLSLECTVEGTSNPNLYWYRQAAGRGLQLLFYSVGIGQISSEVPQNLSASRPQDRQFILSSKKLLLSDSGFYLCAWRDRGIYGYTFGSGTRLTVV.

CDR3 bases: TGTGCCAGCAGTGAAGGGCCTAGCGGCAAAAACATTCAGTACTTC. Its translation is CASSEGPSGKNIQYF. V gene TRBV6-1 combines with J gene TRBJ2-4; TRBD2 agrees at 7 bases. Per the germline V gene, CDR1 is MNHNS and CDR2 is SASEGT. The J segment lost 3 bases and the V segment lost 1 base, leaving 3 bases of the junction unmatched. This CDR3 has 15 amino acids.

The chain uses TRBV30 and TRBJ2-1; D remains ambiguous. The germline CDR1 and CDR2 sequences are GTSNPN and SVGIG (reference sequence). The V gene lost 0 bases and the J gene lost 4 bases, with 7 bases spanning the gap. The CDR3 has 13 residues. In DNA form, the CDR3 reads TGTGCCTGGAGTGTAGTGGCTTACAATGAGCAGTTCTTC. Translating it yields CAWSVVAYNEQFF.

This sequence joins TRBV4-1 and TRBJ2-1; 11 nucleotides agree with TRBD2. Germline V gene sequence: CDR1 MGHRA, CDR2 YSYEKL. The CDR3 spans 15 residues. Germline trimming cut 1 base from V and 5 bases from J; bases unmatched to any gene: 1. CDR3 nucleotide sequence: TGCGCCAGCAGCCAAGTAGCGGGAGGGGACAATGAGCAGTTCTTC. Translating it yields CASSQVAGGDNEQFF.

This clone has a handful of counts. This chain uses TRBV12-5 with TRBJ2-2; D is unresolved. This CDR3 contains 13 residues. Germline V gene sequence: CDR1 LGHNT, CDR2 FRNRAP. The germline V and J ends were trimmed by 0 bases and 7 bases, with 6 bases remaining between them. The CDR3 sequence is CASGLVTGGELFF. Written as DNA, the CDR3 is TGTGCTAGTGGTTTGGTAACTGGCGGGGAGCTGTTTTTT.

In DNA, the CDR3 is TGCAGCGTCTGGACTAGCGGCCAAGAGACCCAGTACTTC. It encodes CSVWTSGQETQYF. This rearrangement joins TRBV29-1 to TRBJ2-5; the match to TRBD2 covers 10 bases. CDR3 length equals 13 residues. The junction had 2 bases not matched to a gene; V was cut back by 6 bases and J by 1 base. Germline V gives CDR1 SQVTM, CDR2 ANQGSEA.

The rearrangement joins TRBV13 to TRBJ2-6; D is ambiguous. The CDR3 totals 15 residues. The ends were cut back, 5 bases at V and 2 bases at J, with 10 bases in the middle. Germline V gene data show CDR1 as PRHDT and CDR2 as FYEKMQ (reference sequence). The CDR3 reads CASSLWSTGANVLTF. As DNA, the CDR3 is TGTGCCAGCAGCCTGTGGAGTACTGGGGCCAACGTCCTGACTTTC.

This clone was seen just once. The chain couples TRBV7-7 to TRBJ2-1; D not resolved. The CDR3 spans 13 residues. Trimming shortened V by 2 bases and J by 9 bases, and 11 bases separated the two germline ends. Per the germline V gene, CDR1 is SSHAT and CDR2 is FNYEAQ (reference sequence). The DNA of the CDR3 is TGTGCCAGCAGCTTAAATAGTCTGAGTGAGCAGTTCTTC. Translating it yields CASSLNSLSEQFF.

The CDR3 coding sequence is TGTGCCAGCAGTTTATCCTCCGGGACTAGAACTTACGAGCAGTACTTC. Residues: CASSLSSGTRTYEQYF. This chain joins TRBV27 and TRBJ2-7; 8 bases agree with TRBD2. V was clipped by 0 bases and J by 4 bases; unmatched bases: 8. Germline values: CDR1 MNHEY, CDR2 SMNVEV (reference sequence). The CDR3 loop spans 16 amino acids.

This clone was counted a few times. The chain employs TRBV27 and TRBJ1-1; 7 bases agree with TRBD1. Looked up from germline, CDR1 is MNHEY and CDR2 is SMNVEV (reference sequence). V shed 5 bases, J shed 0 bases, and the junction held 12 bases outside the gene matches. The CDR3 has 17 residues. The CDR3 coding sequence is TGTGCCAGCAGTGAGACAGGGTTGTATTGGATGAACACTGAAGCTTTCTTT. It encodes CASSETGLYWMNTEAFF.

V and J are TRBV5-6 and TRBJ1-2; maybe TRBD1 (6 bases). The CDR3 has 15 amino acids. Trimming removed 2 bases from V and 4 bases from J, with 15 bases in between. The germline V gene has CDR1 SGHDT and CDR2 YYEEEE. In DNA, the CDR3 is TGTGCCAGCAGCTTACTACAGGGTAGGATCTATGGCTACACCTTC. The encoded protein is CASSLLQGRIYGYTF.

The J gene is TRBJ2-1, the V gene TRBV30; 9 bases are shared with TRBD1. Germline loops: CDR1 GTSNPN, CDR2 SVGIG (reference sequence). The CDR3 is 15 amino acids. The trim removed 5 bases at V and 5 bases at J, leaving 10 bases unmatched. DNA of the CDR3: TGTGCCTGGGACTCCGGGACAGGGAACAACAATGAGCAGTTCTTC. Its protein is CAWDSGTGNNNEQFF.

The rearrangement uses TRBV9 and TRBJ2-7; 13 nucleotides align to TRBD2. The V and J ends lost 2 bases and 3 bases, in that order; junction bases with no gene match: 5. Per germline, CDR1 SGDLS and CDR2 YYNGEE. This CDR3 spans 16 amino acids. CDR3 coding DNA: TGTGCCAGCAGCGTGGGGACTAGCGGGATGAGCTACGAGCAGTACTTC. Translating it yields CASSVGTSGMSYEQYF.

This rearrangement joins TRBV9 to TRBJ2-1, with a weak D call TRBD2 (5 bases). There are 14 residues in the CDR3. CDR1 is SGDLS and CDR2 is YYNGEE in the germline V gene. The V end was cut by 0 bases, the J end by 8 bases, with 12 bases between. For the CDR3, the DNA is TGTGCCAGCAGCGTAGAAGGGAGTTTCTATGAGCAGTTCTTC. The encoded protein is CASSVEGSFYEQFF.

The J gene is TRBJ1-2, the V gene TRBV5-6; a possible D gene is TRBD1 (6 bases). This CDR3 is built from 15 residues. Germline CDR1 is SGHDT and CDR2 is YYEEEE. V shed 4 bases and J shed 6 bases, with 19 bases lying between them. CDR3 nucleotides: TGTGCCAGCAGCCTACCAACAGGGAGTATTGATGGCTACACCTTC. Its translation: CASSLPTGSIDGYTF.

The chain uses TRBV10-1 and TRBJ2-2; 11 bases align to TRBD2. Germline CDR1 is WNHNN and CDR2 is SYGVQD (reference sequence). The CDR3 has 15 residues. V lost 3 bases and J lost 3; bases outside the gene matches: 0. CDR3 coding DNA: TGCGCCAGCAGTGATAGCGGGAGGGACACCGGGGAGCTGTTTTTT. This gives the protein CASSDSGRDTGELFF.

The gene calls are TRBV7-6 and TRBJ1-3; weak D call: TRBD1 (5 bases). CDR1 and CDR2 (germline): SGHVS, FNYEAQ. Trimming pared 1 base from V and 2 bases from J, leaving 12 bases between. The CDR3 has 16 amino acids. The chain's CDR3 is CASSLDVGGTGNTIYF. DNA of the CDR3: TGTGCCAGCAGCTTAGACGTGGGGGGGACTGGAAACACCATATATTTT.

V and J are TRBV11-1 and TRBJ2-5, with 7 bases identical to TRBD2. Trimming removed 1 base from V and 5 bases from J; junction bases left unmatched: 4. The CDR3 is 14 amino acids. Germline values: CDR1 SGHAT, CDR2 FQDESV (reference sequence). CDR3 in amino acids: CASSLVGGKETQYF. CDR3 nucleotide sequence: TGTGCCAGCAGCTTAGTCGGGGGGAAGGAGACCCAGTACTTC.

The V gene is TRBV4-1, the J gene TRBJ2-1; TRBD1 aligns across 7 bases. The junction had 9 bases not matched to a gene; V was cut back by 4 bases and J by 6 bases. Germline assignment: CDR1 MGHRA and CDR2 YSYEKL. The CDR3 runs to 15 residues. In DNA form, the CDR3 reads TGCGCCAGCAGCCCACCGGGACAGTACCCCAATGAGCAGTTCTTC. Encoded protein: CASSPPGQYPNEQFF.

The chain links TRBV7-9 to TRBJ2-7; the D gene is possibly TRBD2 (5 bases). CDR1 SEHNR and CDR2 FQNEAQ come from the germline V gene (reference sequence). The CDR3 spans 13 residues. Deletions cut 5 bases from V and 7 bases from J, with 15 bases between. CDR3 sequence: CASSAGLGGEQYF. Written as DNA, the CDR3 is TGTGCCAGCAGCGCAGGATTGGGCGGGGAGCAGTACTTC.

In its sample, this clone was seen once. The rearrangement links TRBV5-3 to TRBJ2-7, with 10 bases identical to TRBD1. TRBV5-3 is reported as an ORF; its role is uncertain. V lost 4 bases to trimming and J lost 5 bases; unmatched junction nucleotides: 21. The CDR3 totals 19 residues. CDR3 amino acids: CARSGERLVSGQGTNEQYF. CDR3 sequence (DNA): TGTGCCAGAAGCGGGGAGCGGCTGGTTTCGGGACAGGGGACCAACGAGCAGTACTTC.

A single count supports this clone. The chain couples TRBV12-5 to TRBJ2-7; D is possibly TRBD1 (5 bases). CDR1 is LGHNT and CDR2 is FRNRAP in the germline V gene. The CDR3 spans 15 residues. Deletions cut 1 base from V and 0 bases from J, with 10 bases between. The CDR3 sequence is CASGLGQGGSYEQYF. The CDR3 region has the DNA TGTGCTAGTGGTTTGGGGCAGGGTGGCTCCTACGAGCAGTACTTC.

With regard to this clone: An end of the junction differs from the germline gene, which may be a read error. The CDR3 DNA is TGTGCCAGCAGTGAAGCAAGGTCCGGACAGGAGCTCTTC. It is translated as CASSEARSGQELF. This rearrangement joins TRBV6-1 to TRBJ1-2, with 7 bases that match TRBD1. The germline V gene has CDR1 MNHNS and CDR2 SASEGT. This CDR3 region has 13 residues.

This sequence joins TRBV5-1 and TRBJ2-7; 13 nucleotides line up with TRBD2. Trimming cost V 6 bases and J 5 bases; bases outside gene matches: 5. This CDR3 spans 14 amino acids. Germline CDR1 and CDR2: SGHRS and YFSETQ. In DNA form, the CDR3 reads TGCGCCAGCACACGGACTAGCGGGAGCAACGAGCAGTACTTC. Translation: CASTRTSGSNEQYF.

The V and J genes are TRBV9 and TRBJ2-3; no clear D gene. Trimming stripped 0 bases from V and 1 base from J, with 15 bases between. This CDR3 is built from 17 residues. The germline V gene encodes CDR1 SGDLS and CDR2 YYNGEE. The CDR3 is CASSVGVGIRGTDTQYF. In DNA form, the CDR3 reads TGTGCCAGCAGCGTAGGAGTGGGTATTCGGGGCACAGATACGCAGTATTTT.

DNA for the CDR3: TGTGCCAGCGGGAGTAGGACAGTTAATCTTCAGCCCCAGCATTTT. The encoded protein is CASGSRTVNLQPQHF. The rearrangement links TRBV5-8 to TRBJ1-5; tentatively, D is TRBD1 (6 bases). The germline V gene has CDR1 SGHTS and CDR2 YDEGEE. V was shortened by 7 bases and J by 6 bases, with 20 bases between the two germline ends. This CDR3 is built from 15 residues.

The rearrangement links TRBV19 to TRBJ2-5, with 14 bases fitting TRBD2. The V gene's germline CDR1 is LNHDA and CDR2 SQIVND (reference sequence). This CDR3 region has 14 residues. Trimming took 6 bases from V and 5 from J; bases not matched to a gene: 2. The CDR3 protein is CASSGTSGSETQYF. The CDR3 nucleotides are TGTGCCAGTAGCGGGACTAGCGGGAGTGAGACCCAGTACTTC.

The rearrangement uses TRBV18 and TRBJ2-7; D is perhaps TRBD1 (5 bases). Germline values: CDR1 KGHSH, CDR2 LQKENI. CDR3 length: 14 residues. Trimming left V 6 bases short and J 0 bases short, with 12 bases between. Written as DNA, the CDR3 is TGTGCCAGCTCTCCCGGAACAGGCTCCTACGAGCAGTACTTC. Residues: CASSPGTGSYEQYF.